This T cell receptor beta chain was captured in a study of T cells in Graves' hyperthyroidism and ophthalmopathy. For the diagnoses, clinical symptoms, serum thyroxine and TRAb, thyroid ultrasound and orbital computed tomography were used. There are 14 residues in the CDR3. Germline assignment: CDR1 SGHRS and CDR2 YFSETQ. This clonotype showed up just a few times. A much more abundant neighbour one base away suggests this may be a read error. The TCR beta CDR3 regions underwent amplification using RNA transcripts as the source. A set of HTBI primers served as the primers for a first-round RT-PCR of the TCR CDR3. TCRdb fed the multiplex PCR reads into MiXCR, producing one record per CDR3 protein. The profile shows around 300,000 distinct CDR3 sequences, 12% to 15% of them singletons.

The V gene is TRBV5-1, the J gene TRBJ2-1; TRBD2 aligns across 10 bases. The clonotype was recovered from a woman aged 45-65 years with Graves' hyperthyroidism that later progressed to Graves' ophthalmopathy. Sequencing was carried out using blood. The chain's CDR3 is CANSGLAGVNEQFF. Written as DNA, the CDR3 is TGCGCCAACAGCGGGCTAGCGGGAGTGAATGAGCAGTTCTTC.